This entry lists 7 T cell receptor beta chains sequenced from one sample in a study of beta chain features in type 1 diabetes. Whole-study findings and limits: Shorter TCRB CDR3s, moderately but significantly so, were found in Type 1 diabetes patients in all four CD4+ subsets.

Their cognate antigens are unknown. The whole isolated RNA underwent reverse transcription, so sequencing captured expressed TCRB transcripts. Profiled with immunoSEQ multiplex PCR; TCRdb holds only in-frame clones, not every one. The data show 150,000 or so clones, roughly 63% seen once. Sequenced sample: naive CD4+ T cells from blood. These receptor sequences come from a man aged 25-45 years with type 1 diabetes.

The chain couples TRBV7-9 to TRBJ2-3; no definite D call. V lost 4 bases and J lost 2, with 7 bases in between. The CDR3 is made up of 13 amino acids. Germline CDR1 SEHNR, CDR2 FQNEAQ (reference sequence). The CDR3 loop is CASSSVPTDTQYF. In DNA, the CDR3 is TGTGCCAGCAGCTCCGTGCCCACAGATACGCAGTATTTT.

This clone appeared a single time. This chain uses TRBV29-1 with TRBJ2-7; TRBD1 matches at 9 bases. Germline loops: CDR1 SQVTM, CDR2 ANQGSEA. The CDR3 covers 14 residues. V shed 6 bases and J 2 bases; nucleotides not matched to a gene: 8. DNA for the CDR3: TGCAGCGTGGCCGGGACAGGGAGCCCCTACGAGCAGTACTTC. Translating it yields CSVAGTGSPYEQYF.

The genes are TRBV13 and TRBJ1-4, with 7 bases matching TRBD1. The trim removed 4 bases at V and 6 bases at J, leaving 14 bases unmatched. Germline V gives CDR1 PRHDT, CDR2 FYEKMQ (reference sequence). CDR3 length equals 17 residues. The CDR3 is CASSSRYETGRDEKLFF. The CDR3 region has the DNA TGTGCCAGCAGCTCCCGCTACGAGACAGGGAGGGATGAAAAACTGTTTTTT.

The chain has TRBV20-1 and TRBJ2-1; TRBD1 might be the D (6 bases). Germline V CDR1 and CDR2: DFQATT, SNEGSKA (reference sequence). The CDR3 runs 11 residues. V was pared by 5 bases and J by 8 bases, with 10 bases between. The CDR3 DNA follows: TGCAGTGCTTCTAAGGGGGATGAGCAGTTCTTC. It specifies CSASKGDEQFF.

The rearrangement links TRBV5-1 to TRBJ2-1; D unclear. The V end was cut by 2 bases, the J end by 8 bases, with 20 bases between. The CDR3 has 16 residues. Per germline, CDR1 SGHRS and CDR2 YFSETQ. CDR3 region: CASSLASGKAVDEQFF. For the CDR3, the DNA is TGCGCCAGCAGCTTAGCCTCGGGTAAGGCTGTCGATGAGCAGTTCTTC.

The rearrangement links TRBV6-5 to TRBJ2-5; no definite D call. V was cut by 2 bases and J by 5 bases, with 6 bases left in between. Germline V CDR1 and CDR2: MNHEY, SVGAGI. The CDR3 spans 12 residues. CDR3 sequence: CASSYEEETQYF. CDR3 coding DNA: TGTGCCAGCAGTTACGAAGAGGAGACCCAGTACTTC.

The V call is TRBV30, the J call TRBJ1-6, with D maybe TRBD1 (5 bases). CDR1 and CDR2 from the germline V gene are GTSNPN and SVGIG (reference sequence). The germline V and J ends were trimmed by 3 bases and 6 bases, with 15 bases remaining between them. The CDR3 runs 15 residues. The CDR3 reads CAWSEDNPFNSPLHF. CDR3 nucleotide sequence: TGTGCCTGGAGCGAGGACAACCCTTTTAATTCACCCCTCCACTTT.